The 24 T cell receptor beta chains below come from one sample, sequenced in a study of PD-1 blockade in classical Hodgkin lymphoma. TCRdb's copy holds only in-frame clones and misses some; the assay was immunoSEQ multiplex PCR. The table has approximately 25,000 clones, 84% seen once; the top ten hold about 1.8%. Patients all relapsed after autologous stem cell transplantation, and there was variation in brentuximab vedotin exposure. Out of thawed PBMCs, magnetic negative selection purified CD4+ T cells. This material consisted of CD4+ T cells from blood, taken at baseline. The source of these receptors is a human donor with classical Hodgkin lymphoma.

In nucleotides, the CDR3 is TGTGCCAGTAGCGGGACAGGGGGAGATCAGCCCCAGCATTTT. Its protein is CASSGTGGDQPQHF. The gene calls are TRBV19 and TRBJ1-5; 11 bases map to TRBD1. CDR1 and CDR2 (germline): LNHDA, SQIVND (reference sequence). J gave up 5 bases and V 6 bases, and 3 bases lay outside the gene matches. The CDR3 is 14 amino acids. Looking up the rest from reference TRBV19 and TRBJ1-5 gives the full variable domain: DGGITQSPKYLFRKEGQNVTLSCEQNLNHDAMYWYRQDPGQGLRLIYYSQIVNDFQKGDIAEGYSVSREKKESFPLTVTSAQKNPTAFYLCASSGTGGDQPQHFGDGTRLSIL.

The gene calls are TRBV6-4 and TRBJ2-5; D is perhaps TRBD2 (6 bases). The germline V and J ends were trimmed by 2 bases and 4 bases, with 8 bases remaining between them. This CDR3 comprises 13 residues. Germline V lookup: CDR1 MRHNA, CDR2 SNTAGT. Here the CDR3 reads CASSDVGGETQYF. CDR3 DNA: TGTGCCAGCAGTGACGTGGGGGGAGAGACCCAGTACTTC.

The genes are TRBV28 and TRBJ2-5; TRBD1 matches at 7 bases. Trimming at V came to 3 bases and at J to 2 bases, leaving 6 bases not matched to a gene. The CDR3 is 15 residues long. Germline V gene data show CDR1 as MDHEN and CDR2 as SYDVKM. CDR3: CASSLPTGAQETQYF. CDR3 nucleotide sequence: TGTGCCAGCAGTTTGCCCACAGGGGCACAAGAGACCCAGTACTTC.

This rearrangement joins TRBV6-1 to TRBJ2-2, with D perhaps given as TRBD1 or TRBD2 (5 bases each). Germline values: CDR1 MNHNS, CDR2 SASEGT. V lost 1 base and J 5 bases, leaving 11 bases between the germline ends. CDR3 length: 15 amino acids. This CDR3 reads CASSEVGEGTGELFF. CDR3 sequence (DNA): TGTGCCAGCAGTGAAGTGGGGGAAGGTACCGGGGAGCTGTTTTTT.

The genes are TRBV2 and TRBJ2-3, with D possibly being TRBD1 (6 bases). Germline V CDR1 and CDR2: SNHLY, FYNNEI. The CDR3 is 15 residues long. Trimming removed 2 bases at V and 0 bases at J, with 9 bases between. The CDR3 loop reads CASSEPGQSTDTQYF. The CDR3 DNA reads as TGTGCCAGCAGTGAACCTGGACAGAGCACAGATACGCAGTATTTT.

The V and J genes are TRBV18 and TRBJ1-1; a weak D match, TRBD1 (6 bases). V lost 6 bases, J lost 11 bases, and 13 bases lay in between. The germline gives CDR1 KGHSH, CDR2 LQKENI. The CDR3 consists of 11 residues. The CDR3 protein is CASSPSGGAFF. Here the CDR3 DNA reads TGTGCCAGCTCCCCTAGCGGGGGCGCTTTCTTT. Drawing the rest from reference TRBV18 and TRBJ1-1, the complete variable domain is NAGVMQNPRHLVRRRGQEARLRCSPMKGHSHVYWYRQLPEEGLKFMVYLQKENIIDESGMPKERFSAEFPKEGPSILRIQQVVRGDSAAYFCASSPSGGAFFGQGTRLTVV.

The chain combines TRBV21-1 with TRBJ1-1; the table gives TRBD1 as D, unverified against the DNA. TRBV21-1 constitutes a pseudogene. The CDR3 runs to 17 residues. The CDR3: CASSPVGTAIMNTEAFF. CDR3 bases: TGTGCCAGCAGCCCGGTCGGGACAGCAATCATGAACACTGAAGCTTTCTTT.

This clone showed up just once. The rearrangement links TRBV5-4 to TRBJ2-5, with D tentatively TRBD1 (6 bases). The J call may not be correct, given that the DNA end is closer to TRBJ2-7. Looked up from germline, CDR1 is SGHNT and CDR2 is YYREEE (reference sequence). The CDR3 length is 13 residues. The chain's CDR3 is CASSRQDSYEQYF. DNA for the CDR3: TGTGCCAGCAGCCGACAGGACTCCTACGAGCAGTACTTC.

This chain uses TRBV28 with TRBJ1-1; weak D call: TRBD1 (5 bases). Trimming stripped 6 bases from V and 4 bases from J, with 18 bases between. This CDR3 is 15 amino acids long. Germline lookup yields CDR1 MDHEN and CDR2 SYDVKM. CDR3 nucleotides: TGTGCCAGCAGCACGGATTCGGTGGGGGGCACTGAAGCTTTCTTT. This sequence encodes CASSTDSVGGTEAFF.

The rearrangement links TRBV7-9 to TRBJ2-7; D is possibly TRBD2 (6 bases). The V gene's germline CDR1 is SEHNR and CDR2 FQNEAQ (reference sequence). The V gene lost 4 bases and the J gene lost 2 bases, with 12 bases spanning the gap. The CDR3 is made up of 14 amino acids. The CDR3 is CASSSQSGAYEQYF. The DNA for the CDR3 is TGTGCCAGCAGCTCACAATCGGGAGCCTACGAGCAGTACTTC.

The rearrangement uses TRBV21-1 and TRBJ1-6; no DNA check was done on the table's D call, TRBD1. TRBV21-1 is noted as a pseudogene. There are 15 residues in the CDR3. Written as DNA, the CDR3 is TGTGCCAGCAGCAATTTGGGACATCTAAATTCACCCCTCCACTTT. Encoded protein: CASSNLGHLNSPLHF.

The chain combines TRBV6-5 with TRBJ2-7; TRBD1 agrees at 10 bases. Germline V gene sequence: CDR1 MNHEY, CDR2 SVGAGI. Trimming took 5 bases from V and 5 from J; bases not matched to a gene: 3. The CDR3 extends over 13 amino acids. Written as DNA, the CDR3 is TGTGCCAGCAGTCGACAGGGGGCGAACGAGCAGTACTTC. Translating gives CASSRQGANEQYF.

This rearrangement joins TRBV6-1 to TRBJ2-3, with D tentatively TRBD1 (6 bases). The germline gives CDR1 MNHNS, CDR2 SASEGT. Trimming removed 6 bases at V and 0 bases at J, with 13 bases between. The CDR3 loop spans 15 amino acids. The CDR3 loop is CASSPGDSSTDTQYF. The DNA for the CDR3 is TGTGCCAGCAGCCCAGGGGATTCTAGCACAGATACGCAGTATTTT.

The chain joins TRBV7-9 to TRBJ1-1; D is unclear. This CDR3 region has 15 residues. Trimming took off 5 bases at V and 6 bases at J, with 19 bases between the two ends. Looked up from germline, CDR1 is SEHNR and CDR2 is FQNEAQ (reference sequence). CDR3 DNA: TGTGCCAGCAGCGGCGAGAACCACCCTGGGGCTGAAGCTTTCTTT. This translates into CASSGENHPGAEAFF.

A remark on this clone: The limits of the CDR3 on the DNA are not certain, so only TCRdb's listed CDR3 is given. The chain joins TRBV28 to TRBJ1-5. The CDR3 adds up to 12 amino acids, both ends counted. Per germline, CDR1 MDHEN and CDR2 SYDVKM. The CDR3 spells CASSSSGQPQHF.

The V call is TRBV5-1, the J call TRBJ1-2; 11 nucleotides align to TRBD1. J was trimmed by 7 bases and V by 4 bases; bases with no gene match: 9. CDR3 size: 15 residues. From germline, CDR1 is SGHRS and CDR2 YFSETQ. The CDR3 DNA reads TGCGCCAGCAGCACCCGGGACAGGGGGATGGGTGGCTACACCTTC. It codes for CASSTRDRGMGGYTF.

The chain recombines TRBV5-1 with TRBJ2-2, with a possible D match to TRBD1 (5 bases). The CDR3 is made up of 14 amino acids. The germline CDR1 and CDR2 sequences are SGHRS and YFSETQ. The V and J ends lost 3 bases and 4 bases respectively, with 10 bases between them. The CDR3 DNA sequence: TGCGCCAGCAGCTCCCGACAGACCACCGGGGAGCTGTTTTTT. Its protein product is CASSSRQTTGELFF.

The genes are TRBV5-1 and TRBJ1-1; 9 bases match TRBD1. Germline V lookup: CDR1 SGHRS, CDR2 YFSETQ. J was trimmed by 4 bases and V by 4 bases; bases with no gene match: 5. This CDR3 region has 14 residues. This CDR3 reads CASSARTGATEAFF. As DNA, the CDR3 is TGCGCCAGCAGCGCAAGGACAGGGGCCACTGAAGCTTTCTTT.

A single count supports this clone. V is TRBV7-9 and J is TRBJ2-3, with 11 bases matching TRBD2. The germline V gene encodes CDR1 SEHNR and CDR2 FQNEAQ (reference sequence). This CDR3 comprises 15 residues. J was trimmed by 3 bases and V by 1 base; bases with no gene match: 0. In nucleotides, the CDR3 is TGTGCCAGCAGCTTAGGGACTAGCGGGACAGATACGCAGTATTTT. Translating it yields CASSLGTSGTDTQYF.

This chain links TRBV6-5 with TRBJ2-7; possibly TRBD2 for D (7 bases). The CDR3 totals 14 residues. The V end was cut by 8 bases, the J end by 5 bases, with 19 bases between. Germline CDR1 MNHEY, CDR2 SVGAGI. CDR3 coding DNA: TGTGCCAGCTCCCTGGGGTGGGGGGGCCACGAGCAGTACTTC. Its protein is CASSLGWGGHEQYF.

The V gene is TRBV7-9, the J gene TRBJ2-7; 9 nucleotides agree with TRBD1. CDR1 is SEHNR and CDR2 is FQNEAQ in the germline V gene (reference sequence). V shed 4 bases, J shed 3 bases, and the junction held 10 bases outside the gene matches. The CDR3 sequence is 16 residues long. CDR3 DNA: TGTGCCAGCAGCTCCTCGACAGGGGGTTTCTTCTACGAGCAGTACTTC. This sequence encodes CASSSSTGGFFYEQYF.

This clone has just one count. The rearrangement links TRBV6-1 to TRBJ1-5, with a weak D call TRBD1 (5 bases). This CDR3 is built from 15 residues. Germline loops: CDR1 MNHNS, CDR2 SASEGT. With 6 bases removed from V and 2 bases from J, the gap between germline ends came to 14 bases. The CDR3 is CASSPNQGGNQPQHF. The DNA of the CDR3 is TGTGCCAGCAGCCCCAACCAGGGCGGCAATCAGCCCCAGCATTTT.

The chain is built from TRBV10-3 and TRBJ1-2; 7 nucleotides line up with TRBD1. Germline V CDR1 and CDR2: ENHRY, SYGVKD. The CDR3 is 14 amino acids. V lost 3 bases and J lost 14; bases outside the gene matches: 15. Here the CDR3 reads CAISERTGVPALTF. DNA for the CDR3: TGTGCCATCAGTGAAAGAACAGGGGTCCCTGCGCTGACCTTC.

J is TRBJ2-4 and V is TRBV7-8; tentatively, D is TRBD2 (6 bases). Germline V lookup: CDR1 SGHVS, CDR2 FQNEAQ. The CDR3 has 15 residues. Trimming left V 8 bases short and J 3 bases short, with 17 bases between. The CDR3 region has the DNA TGTGCCAGCGCACGGCGGGGAGTGGGCAAAAACATTCAGTACTTC. Translation: CASARRGVGKNIQYF.